Ten or more counts support the clone carrying this T cell receptor beta chain. The data were taken from a study of blood T cells in healthy people across ages. Alongside a J-beta primer mix, a sample-barcoded 5' primer served in a second PCR lasting roughly 7 to 12 cycles. MiXCR, applied by TCRdb to the 5' RACE reads, yields one record per CDR3 protein. The table shows 600,000 to 850,000 distinct CDR3 sequences, with roughly 47% occurring only once. Germline-derived CDR1 and CDR2 are LGHDT and YNNKEL (reference sequence). Trimming took off 2 bases at V and 5 bases at J, with 13 bases between the two ends. The CDR3 has 15 amino acids.

The chain recombines TRBV3-1 with TRBJ2-1, with D possibly being TRBD1 (5 bases). The TCR was taken from a woman aged 55-75 years in good health. Specimen: blood. DNA for the CDR3: TGTGCCAGCAGCCAATTGCAGACAGCACACAATGAGCAGTTCTTC. Translated: CASSQLQTAHNEQFF.